The T cell receptor beta chain under discussion was sequenced for a study of shared clonotypes between healthy human individuals. The CDR3 loop spans 15 amino acids. Germline values: CDR1 SGHDT, CDR2 YYEEEE. Trimming left V 7 bases short and J 0 bases short, with 16 bases between. Splitting of each subset's genomic DNA was done evenly across several immunoSEQ plates. In the sorted-subset replicate PCRs, 150 to 200 ng DNA, 25,000 to 30,000 T cell genomes, was used. Measured with immunoSEQ multiplex PCR; TCRdb has only the in-frame clones, and not every one. The sample shows 2 million to 2.5 million clones, 85% to 95% of them seen only once. Study results and caveats: A few donors showed sharing of around 5.3% of naive CD4 clonotypes.

Regarding this clone: Its antigen is still unknown.

The chain combines TRBV5-6 with TRBJ1-2, with D perhaps TRBD1 (5 bases). The sequenced sample was naive CD4+ T cells sorted from blood. Subset defined: CD45RA+ positively selected. The clonotype was recovered from a man younger than 35 in good health. CDR3 sequence reads: CASYEAGTTNYGYTF. The DNA of the CDR3 is TGTGCCAGCTACGAAGCGGGGACCACTAACTATGGCTACACCTTC.